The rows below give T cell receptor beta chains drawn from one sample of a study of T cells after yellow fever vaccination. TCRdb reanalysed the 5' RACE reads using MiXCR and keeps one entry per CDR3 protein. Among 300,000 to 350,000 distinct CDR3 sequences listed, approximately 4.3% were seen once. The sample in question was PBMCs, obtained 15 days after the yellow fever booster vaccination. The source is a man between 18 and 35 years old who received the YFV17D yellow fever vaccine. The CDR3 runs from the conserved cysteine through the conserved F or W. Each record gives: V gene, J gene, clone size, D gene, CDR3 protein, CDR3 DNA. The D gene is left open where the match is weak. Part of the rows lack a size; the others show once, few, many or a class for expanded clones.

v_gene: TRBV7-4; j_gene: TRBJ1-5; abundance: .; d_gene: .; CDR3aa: CASRPDRSNQPQHF; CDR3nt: TGTGCCAGCAGGCCGGACAGAAGCAATCAGCCCCAGCATTTT
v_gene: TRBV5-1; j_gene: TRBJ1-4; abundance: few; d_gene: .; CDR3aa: CASSLTSSDEKLFF; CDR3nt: TGCGCCAGCAGCTTGACTTCAAGTGATGAAAAACTGTTTTTT
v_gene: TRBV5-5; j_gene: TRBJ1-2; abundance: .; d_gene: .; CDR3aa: CASGPGGYGYTF; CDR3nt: TGTGCCAGCGGTCCAGGCGGCTATGGCTACACCTTC
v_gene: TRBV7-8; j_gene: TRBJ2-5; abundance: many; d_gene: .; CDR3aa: CASSLGRVETQYF; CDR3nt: TGTGCCAGCAGCTTAGGACGTGTAGAGACCCAGTACTTC
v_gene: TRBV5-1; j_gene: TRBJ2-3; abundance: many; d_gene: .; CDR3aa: CASSDPSRGTDTQYF; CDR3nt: TGCGCCAGCAGCGATCCCTCGCGGGGCACAGATACGCAGTATTTT
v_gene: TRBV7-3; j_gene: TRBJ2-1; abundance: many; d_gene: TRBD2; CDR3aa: CASSPPGLAGNEQFF; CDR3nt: TGTGCCAGCAGCCCCCCGGGACTAGCGGGCAATGAGCAGTTCTTC
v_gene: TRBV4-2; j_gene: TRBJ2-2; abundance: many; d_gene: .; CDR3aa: CASSQDTLGAGTGELFF; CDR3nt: TGTGCCAGCAGCCAAGATACGCTGGGGGCGGGCACCGGGGAGCTGTTTTTT
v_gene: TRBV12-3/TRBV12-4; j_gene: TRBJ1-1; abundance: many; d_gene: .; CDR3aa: CASRWTVDAEAFF; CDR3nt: TGTGCCAGCAGGTGGACCGTAGACGCTGAAGCTTTCTTT
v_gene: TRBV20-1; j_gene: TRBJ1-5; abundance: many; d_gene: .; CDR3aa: CSATGTGESGPQHF; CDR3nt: TGCAGTGCTACCGGGACCGGGGAGTCAGGGCCCCAGCATTTT
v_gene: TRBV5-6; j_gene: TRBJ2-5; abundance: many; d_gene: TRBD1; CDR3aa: CASSLDRVQETQYF; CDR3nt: TGTGCCAGCAGCCTGGACAGGGTACAAGAGACCCAGTACTTC
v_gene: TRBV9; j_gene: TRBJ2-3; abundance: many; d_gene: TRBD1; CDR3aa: CASSVEGQGADTQYF; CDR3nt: TGTGCCAGCAGCGTAGAGGGACAGGGGGCAGATACGCAGTATTTT
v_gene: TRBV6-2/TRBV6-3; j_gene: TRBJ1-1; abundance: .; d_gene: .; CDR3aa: CASSYSPPTAMNTEAFF; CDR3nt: TGTGCCAGCAGTTATTCCCCACCGACAGCCATGAACACTGAAGCTTTCTTT
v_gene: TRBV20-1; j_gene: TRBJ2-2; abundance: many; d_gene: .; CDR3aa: CSAPDVMAGELFF; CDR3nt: TGCAGTGCCCCGGACGTTATGGCCGGGGAGCTGTTTTTT
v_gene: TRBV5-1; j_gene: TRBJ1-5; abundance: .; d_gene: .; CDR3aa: CASSLGVSGTQPQHF; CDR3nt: TGCGCCAGCAGCCTGGGGGTGTCCGGCACTCAGCCCCAGCATTTT
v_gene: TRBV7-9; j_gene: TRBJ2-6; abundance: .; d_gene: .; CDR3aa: CASSLRAGANVLTF; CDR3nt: TGTGCCAGCAGCTTGAGGGCTGGGGCCAACGTCCTGACTTTC
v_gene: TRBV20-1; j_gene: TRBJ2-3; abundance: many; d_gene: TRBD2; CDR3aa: CSASGLAGVPSTDTQYF; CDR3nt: TGCAGTGCTAGCGGACTAGCGGGGGTTCCTAGCACAGATACGCAGTATTTT
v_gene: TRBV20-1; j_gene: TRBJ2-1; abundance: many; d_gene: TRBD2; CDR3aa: CSAQLARKDNEQFF; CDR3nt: TGCAGTGCCCAACTAGCGCGTAAAGACAATGAGCAGTTCTTC
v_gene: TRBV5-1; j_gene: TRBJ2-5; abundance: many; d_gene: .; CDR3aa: CASRDQETQYF; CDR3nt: TGCGCCAGCCGGGATCAAGAGACCCAGTACTTC
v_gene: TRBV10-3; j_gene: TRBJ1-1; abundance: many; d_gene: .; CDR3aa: CAIRNRTVNTEAFF; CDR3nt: TGTGCCATCAGAAACAGGACAGTTAACACTGAAGCTTTCTTT
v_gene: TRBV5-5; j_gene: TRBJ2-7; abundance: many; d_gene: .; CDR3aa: CASSSRTPDYEQYF; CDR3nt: TGTGCCAGCAGCTCAAGGACGCCCGACTACGAGCAGTACTTC
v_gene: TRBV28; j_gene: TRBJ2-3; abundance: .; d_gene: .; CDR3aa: CASSSFFTGDTQYF; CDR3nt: TGTGCCAGCAGTTCTTTCTTCACTGGAGATACGCAGTATTTT
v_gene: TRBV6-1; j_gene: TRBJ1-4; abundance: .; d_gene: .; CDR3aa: CASSVGNNEKLFF; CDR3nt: TGTGCCAGCAGTGTGGGCAATAATGAAAAACTGTTTTTT
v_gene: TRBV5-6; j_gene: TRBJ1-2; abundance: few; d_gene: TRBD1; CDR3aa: CASSLAGQAYGYTF; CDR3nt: TGTGCCAGCAGCTTGGCGGGACAGGCCTATGGCTACACCTTC
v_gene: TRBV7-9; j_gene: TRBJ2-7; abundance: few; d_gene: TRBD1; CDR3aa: CASSTNSAGTASYEQYF; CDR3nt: TGTGCCAGCAGCACAAACTCCGCCGGGACAGCTTCCTACGAGCAGTACTTC
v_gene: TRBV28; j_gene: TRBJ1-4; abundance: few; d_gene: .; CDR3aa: CASSWGVTTNEKLFF; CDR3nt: TGTGCCAGCAGTTGGGGGGTTACAACTAATGAAAAACTGTTTTTT
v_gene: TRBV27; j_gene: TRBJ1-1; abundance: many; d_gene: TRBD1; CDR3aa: CASSRRTGMTEAFF; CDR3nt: TGTGCCAGCAGTAGACGGACAGGGATGACTGAAGCTTTCTTT
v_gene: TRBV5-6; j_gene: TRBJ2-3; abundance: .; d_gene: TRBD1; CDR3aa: CASSSGTGISTDTQYF; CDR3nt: TGTGCCAGCAGCTCGGGGACAGGTATTAGCACAGATACGCAGTATTTT
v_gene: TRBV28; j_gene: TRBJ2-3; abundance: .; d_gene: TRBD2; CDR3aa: CASSFRTSGGKADTQYF; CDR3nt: TGTGCCAGCAGTTTCCGGACTAGCGGGGGGAAGGCAGATACGCAGTATTTT
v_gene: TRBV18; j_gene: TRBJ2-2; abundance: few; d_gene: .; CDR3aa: CASSPFTIANTGELFF; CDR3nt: TGTGCCAGCTCACCATTCACGATTGCCAACACCGGGGAGCTGTTTTTT
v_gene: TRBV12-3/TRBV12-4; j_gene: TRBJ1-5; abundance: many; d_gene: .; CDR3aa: CASTLGADNQPQHF; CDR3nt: TGTGCCAGCACACTAGGGGCGGACAATCAGCCCCAGCATTTT
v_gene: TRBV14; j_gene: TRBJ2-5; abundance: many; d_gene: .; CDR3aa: CASSQDWGETQYF; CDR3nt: TGTGCCAGCAGCCAAGATTGGGGAGAGACCCAGTACTTC
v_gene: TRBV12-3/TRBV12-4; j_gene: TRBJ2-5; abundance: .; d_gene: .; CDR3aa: CASSLFGTQYF; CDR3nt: TGTGCCAGCAGTTTGTTCGGGACCCAGTACTTC
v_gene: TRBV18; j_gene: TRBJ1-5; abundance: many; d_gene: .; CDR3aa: CASSPTPAGASSTDTQHF; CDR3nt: TGTGCCAGCTCACCGACGCCTGCCGGGGCATCTAGCACAGATACGCAGCATTTT
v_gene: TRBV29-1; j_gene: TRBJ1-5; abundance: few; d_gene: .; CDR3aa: CSVVIGSNQPQHF; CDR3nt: TGCAGCGTTGTTATAGGGAGCAATCAGCCCCAGCATTTT
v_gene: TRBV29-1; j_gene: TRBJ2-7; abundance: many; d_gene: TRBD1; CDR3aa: CSVALGQAQYF; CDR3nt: TGCAGCGTTGCCCTCGGACAGGCACAGTACTTC
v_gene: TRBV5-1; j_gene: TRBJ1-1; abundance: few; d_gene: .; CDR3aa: CASSSYRQGTEAFF; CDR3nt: TGCGCCAGCAGCTCCTACCGACAAGGCACTGAAGCTTTCTTT
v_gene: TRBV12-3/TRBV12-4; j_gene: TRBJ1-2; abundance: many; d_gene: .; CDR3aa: CASSQSRFYGYTF; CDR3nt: TGTGCCAGCAGTCAGTCCAGGTTCTATGGCTACACCTTC
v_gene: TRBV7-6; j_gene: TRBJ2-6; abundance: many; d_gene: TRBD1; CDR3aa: CASSPWGQAFSGANVLTF; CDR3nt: TGTGCCAGCAGCCCCTGGGGACAGGCGTTCTCTGGGGCCAACGTCCTGACTTTC
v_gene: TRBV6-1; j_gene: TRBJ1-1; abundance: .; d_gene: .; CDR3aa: CAATRVDTELGAFF; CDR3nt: TGTGCAGCCACCCGGGTGGACACTGAATTGGGAGCTTTCTTT
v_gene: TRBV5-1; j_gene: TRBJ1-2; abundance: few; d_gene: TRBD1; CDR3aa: CASSFPGTGGAGYGYTF; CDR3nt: TGCGCCAGCAGCTTTCCCGGGACAGGGGGCGCGGGCTATGGCTACACCTTC
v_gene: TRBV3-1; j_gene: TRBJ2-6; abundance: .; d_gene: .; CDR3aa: CASSQDQGTVFSGANVLTF; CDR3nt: TGTGCCAGCAGCCAAGATCAGGGAACCGTCTTCTCTGGGGCCAACGTCCTGACTTTC
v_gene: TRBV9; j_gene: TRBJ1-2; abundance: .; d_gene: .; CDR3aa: CASSIGTNYGYTF; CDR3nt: TGTGCCAGCAGTATCGGGACAAACTATGGCTACACCTTC
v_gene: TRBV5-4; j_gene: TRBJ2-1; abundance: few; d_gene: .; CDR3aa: CASSIRSSSYNEQFF; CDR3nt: TGTGCCAGCAGTATCAGGAGCAGCTCCTACAATGAGCAGTTCTTC
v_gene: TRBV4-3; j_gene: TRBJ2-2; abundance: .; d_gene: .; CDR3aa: CASSQEVVGGGNTGELFF; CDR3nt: TGCGCCAGCAGCCAAGAAGTCGTCGGGGGCGGGAACACCGGGGAGCTGTTTTTT
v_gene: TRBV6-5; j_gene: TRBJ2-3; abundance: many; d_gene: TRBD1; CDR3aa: CASSYSGDLDRGTQYF; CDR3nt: TGTGCCAGCAGTTACTCCGGGGACCTCGACAGGGGGACGCAGTATTTT
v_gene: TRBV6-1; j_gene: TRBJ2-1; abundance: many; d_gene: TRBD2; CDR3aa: CASSGRQRGASYNEQFF; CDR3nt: TGTGCCAGCAGTGGGAGGCAGCGGGGGGCCTCCTACAATGAGCAGTTCTTC
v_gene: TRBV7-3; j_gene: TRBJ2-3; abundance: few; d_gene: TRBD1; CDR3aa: CASSKSGGIDTQYF; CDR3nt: TGTGCCAGCAGCAAATCAGGGGGAATAGATACGCAGTATTTT
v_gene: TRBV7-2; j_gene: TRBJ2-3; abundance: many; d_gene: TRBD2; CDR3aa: CASSSGLAGSTQYF; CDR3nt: TGTGCCAGCAGCTCGGGACTAGCGGGGAGTACGCAGTATTTT